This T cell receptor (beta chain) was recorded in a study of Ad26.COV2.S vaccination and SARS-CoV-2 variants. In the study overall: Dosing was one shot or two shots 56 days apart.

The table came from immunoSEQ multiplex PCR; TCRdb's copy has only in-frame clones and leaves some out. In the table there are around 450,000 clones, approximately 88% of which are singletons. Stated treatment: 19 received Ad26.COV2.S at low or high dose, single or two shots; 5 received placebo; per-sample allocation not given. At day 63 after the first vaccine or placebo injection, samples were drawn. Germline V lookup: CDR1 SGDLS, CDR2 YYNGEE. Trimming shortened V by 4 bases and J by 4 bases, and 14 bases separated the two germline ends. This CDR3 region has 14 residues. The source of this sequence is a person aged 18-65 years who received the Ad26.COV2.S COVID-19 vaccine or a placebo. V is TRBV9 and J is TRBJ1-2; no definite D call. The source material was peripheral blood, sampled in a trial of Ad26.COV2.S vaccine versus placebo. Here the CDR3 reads CASSSVVWGYGYTF. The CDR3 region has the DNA TGTGCCAGCAGCTCGGTTGTTTGGGGCTATGGCTACACCTTC.